This T cell receptor beta chain was sequenced during a study of OX40 agonist ivuxolimab in advanced cancers. Study-wide results and limits: Among T cells, CD8+ cells averaged more expanded clones than CD4+ cells.

The sample holds a few counts of this clone. Its target is not known. The junction had 10 bases not matched to a gene; V was cut back by 4 bases and J by 6 bases. CDR1 is SGHRS, CDR2 YFSETQ, per germline. The CDR3 length is 15 residues. Clones were read by immunoSEQ multiplex PCR, and TCRdb kept only the in-frame ones, dropping some. This repertoire shows around 70,000 clones, about 84% found once; its top ten account for over 4%. Drawing of blood for sampling happened at baseline, at cycle 4 day 1, and at cycle 7 day 1. The sample here was CD4+ or CD8+ T cells sorted from blood, taken in a trial of the OX40 agonist ivuxolimab. V gene TRBV5-1 combines with J gene TRBJ1-1, with 9 bases fitting TRBD1. This TCR was sampled from an adult with an advanced solid tumor such as melanoma, head and neck, liver or kidney cancer. The CDR3 spells CASSQGQGIVSEAFF. DNA for the CDR3: TGCGCCAGCAGCCAGGGACAGGGAATTGTGTCTGAAGCTTTCTTT.